This TCR beta chain was profiled in a study of T-cell memory formation after mild COVID-19. Study as a whole: Largely, TCR clusters stayed within a single donor. Study findings and constraints: Pre-infection memory carried some responding clones, suggesting that cross-reactive memory joined.

UMIs and sample barcodes were carried by the TCR alpha and TCR beta cDNA libraries that 5'RACE produced using constant-segment primers. TCRdb recomputed calls from the 5' RACE reads with MiXCR, one row per CDR3 protein. The sample has more than 450,000 distinct CDR3 sequences; over 15% are singletons. This clonotype has a handful of counts. The antigen is unknown. Germline V CDR1 and CDR2: SGHTA, FQGTGA. The CDR3 consists of 14 residues. The J segment lost 5 bases and the V segment lost 5 bases, leaving 5 bases of the junction unmatched. The rearrangement uses TRBV7-3 and TRBJ2-2; the match to TRBD2 covers 7 bases. Sequencing used PBMCs or a T cell subset sorted from them (not recorded which). The receptor's source is an adult woman who had mild COVID-19 (a few samples of this study predate the infection). Cell type and time point are not known. The CDR3 loop is CASSLLAATGELFF. CDR3 nucleotides: TGTGCCAGCAGCCTCCTAGCGGCAACCGGGGAGCTGTTTTTT.